These 5 T cell receptor beta chains originate from one sample sequenced in a study of PD-L1 blockade in urothelial cancer. Assay used: immunoSEQ multiplex PCR; TCRdb lists only in-frame clones, some missing. The table shows tens of thousands of clones, with roughly 84% occurring only once. Stated time point: peripheral blood 6 weeks after treatment start. This specimen was PBMCs, taken around atezolizumab (anti-PD-L1) treatment. These receptors came from a man aged 65 to 85 with urothelial cancer.

V gene TRBV11-3 combines with J gene TRBJ2-1; 16 positions agree with TRBD2. The CDR3 length is 15 residues. Losses at the gene ends were 5 bases for V and 7 bases for J; bases not matched to a gene: 2. CDR1 is SGHNT, CDR2 YENEEA, per germline. The CDR3 protein is CASSKGLAGGNEQFF. The CDR3 nucleotides are TGTGCCAGCAGCAAGGGACTAGCGGGGGGGAATGAGCAGTTCTTC.

This clone showed up just once. The J gene is TRBJ1-1, the V gene TRBV7-3; no definite D call. The CDR3 has 13 residues. Germline V gene sequence: CDR1 SGHTA, CDR2 FQGTGA. V lost 4 bases and J lost 1, with 7 bases in between. CDR3 nucleotides: TGTGCCAGCAGCTCACAGCCGAACACTGAAGCTTTCTTT. As protein: CASSSQPNTEAFF.

The V gene is TRBV6-1, the J gene TRBJ2-5; the D is unclear. Germline CDR1 and CDR2: MNHNS and SASEGT. The V and J ends lost 3 bases and 9 bases respectively, with 14 bases between them. This CDR3 has 13 amino acids. The CDR3 spells CASSDGNPWPQYF. The CDR3 bases are TGTGCCAGCAGTGATGGCAATCCGTGGCCCCAGTACTTC.

This clone was detected once. The V gene is TRBV28, the J gene TRBJ2-3, with TRBD2 matching 7 bases. Germline V CDR1 and CDR2: MDHEN, SYDVKM. This CDR3 has 13 amino acids. V trimming: 8 bases; J trimming: 6 bases; junction bases outside the gene matches: 8. This CDR3 is CASGRGSVDTQYF. The DNA of the CDR3 is TGTGCCAGCGGCCGCGGGAGTGTGGATACGCAGTATTTT.

The genes are TRBV5-1 and TRBJ1-2; 9 positions agree with TRBD1. The junction had 5 bases not matched to a gene; V was cut back by 6 bases and J by 2 bases. The CDR3 spans 14 residues. Germline V gives CDR1 SGHRS, CDR2 YFSETQ. In DNA, the CDR3 is TGCGCCAGCACCCCGGGACAGGGAAACTATGGCTACACCTTC. Protein product: CASTPGQGNYGYTF.